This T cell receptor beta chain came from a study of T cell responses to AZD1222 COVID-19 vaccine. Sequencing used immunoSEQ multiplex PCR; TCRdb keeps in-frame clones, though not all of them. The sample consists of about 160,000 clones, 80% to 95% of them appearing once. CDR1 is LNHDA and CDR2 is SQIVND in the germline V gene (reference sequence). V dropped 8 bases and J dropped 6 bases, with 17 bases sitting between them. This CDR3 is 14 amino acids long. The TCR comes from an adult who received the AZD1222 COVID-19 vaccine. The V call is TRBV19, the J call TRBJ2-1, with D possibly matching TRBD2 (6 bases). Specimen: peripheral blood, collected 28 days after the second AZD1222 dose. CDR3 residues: CASSHPGDFNEQFF. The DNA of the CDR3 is TGTGCCAGTTCTCACCCGGGGGATTTCAATGAGCAGTTCTTC.